This T cell receptor (beta chain) appears in the sequencing data of a study of shared clonotypes between healthy human individuals (dated by TCRdb to 2020 to 2021). With regard to the full study: The cohort comprised two women and three men aged 18 to 49 years. The study deeply sequenced blood TCR repertoires of about 5 healthy adults to estimate repertoire size and the extent of clonotype sharing between individuals. Between about 0.85 and 9.5 billion PBMCs per donor were obtained by leukapheresis. For each donor, three plates each were used for CD4 naive and CD4 memory, two plates were used for CD8 naive, and one plate was used for CD8 memory. To increase sequencing depth and limit assay-specific biases, TCR repertoire library preparation and sequencing were carried out by different laboratories using diverse techniques.

General findings and caveats noted by the study authors: About 5% of naive CD4, roughly 3.5% of naive CD8, 2.3% of memory CD4, and 0.4% of memory CD8 clonotypes were shared across several donors. Only blood was sampled, and tissue TCR repertoires likely differ from those in blood. Pairwise subsampling indicated that sequencing depth was expected to affect the degree of clonotype sharing among donors. Incomplete sequencing was indicated by rarefaction of sorted-subset datasets, despite the large sequencing depth. Naive subsets generally had larger estimated clonotype richness than memory subsets did. The genetic and exposure-history diversity represented was limited by the small number of donors. Higher generation probabilities were observed for clonotypes shared by all four sorted-subset donors than for non-shared clonotypes.

The donors were healthy, HIV-negative adults who had no recently reported acute infections or vaccinations. All donors were Caucasian adults living in Nashville, Tennessee, USA. CD4+ T cells were enriched through magnetic negative selection, after which naive cells were positively selected on CD45RA and the remaining negative fraction served as the memory subset. Blood was collected by leukapheresis, and PBMCs were isolated by Ficoll-Histopaque density gradient centrifugation and then cryopreserved in liquid nitrogen vapor phase. Purity and quantity of every magnetically sorted T cell population were checked by analytical flow cytometry. Each sorted fraction had its genomic DNA isolated and then quantified by UV absorbance on a Nanodrop 2000c. Points on this clone: Its target antigen remains unknown. No base-level quality is on record; no much larger clone is a single base apart.

V and J are truncated by 2 bases and 0 bases respectively, leaving an intervening sequence of 7 bases. The germline V gene specifies SGHTS as CDR1 and YDEGEE as CDR2. The CDR3 starts with the cysteine, ends with the phenylalanine, and has 14 residues. Only CDR3 DNA is held: 42 bases, read in frame from base 1. Using the deep immunoSEQ assay, multiplex PCR amplified TCR CDR3 regions from genomic DNA. Extracted genomic DNA from each cell subset was spread evenly across all wells of several immunoSEQ 96-well plates, with each plate serving as a replicate. For sorted subsets, approximately 200 ng of genomic DNA, equivalent to around 29,000 T cell genomes, went into each replicate PCR. Purified libraries were measured with a Qubit 3.0 fluorometer, size-checked on a Bioanalyzer 2100, and measured again with the KAPA Library Quantification kit. Every immunoSEQ 96-well plate was sequenced on a dedicated single-read 150-cycle Illumina NextSeq 550 flow cell. The study's own analysis went as follows. Because the immunoSEQ output held only junctional sequences and lacked quality scores, the filtering could not match the filtering applied to full-length reads. Sequences were annotated with PyIR, a Python wrapper for IgBLAST v1.9, and V/J genes and CDR3 were assigned using IMGT germline references. Reads were removed for weak V/J assignments (E-value above 1e-6), missing CDR3, stop codons, out-of-frame junctions, or ambiguous translated residues. V3J clonotypes were defined as sequences sharing the same inferred V gene, J gene, and CDR3 amino acid sequence. The percentage overlap between two repertoires was calculated by dividing the number of shared unique clonotypes by the size of the smaller repertoire. Three approaches were used to assess repertoire richness: RTK rarefaction, the Chao1 estimator, and Recon v2.1 estimates of unobserved clonotypes. OLGA was used to compute generation probabilities for all TCRbeta clonotypes that the gDNA method yielded from four donors. TCRdb's version of the immuneACCESS table is confined to in-frame rearrangements and falls short of the full clone set. An unresolved V gene accounts for under half of the shortfall where checked; the remainder is of unknown origin. V, J and clone size reflect that table, while D and trimming were determined from the DNA. The sample table shows over a million clones, and about 80% are seen once. The ten top clones hold 0.6% to 0.7% of the sample.

This TCR was sampled from a man younger than 30 in good health. Some clones in this sample may be carry-over from other donors' samples. The source material was memory CD4+ T cells from PBMCs. Reading the label with the study, this specimen's cell subset or site is: CD45RA-negative fraction. The rearrangement joined TRBV5-8 to TRBJ2-3, with no confidently assigned D gene. The CDR3 amino acid sequence is: CASSFPRSTDTQYF. The sequenced DNA is TGTGCCAGCAGCTTTCCCAGAAGCACAGATACGCAGTATTTT.